The next 29 T cell receptor beta chains were all read from a single sample in a study of T cells in Graves' hyperthyroidism and ophthalmopathy. The source material, RNA transcripts, was used to amplify TCR beta CDR3 regions. The HTBI primer set was used in a first-round RT-PCR of the TCR CDR3. TCRdb re-derived calls from the multiplex PCR reads in MiXCR, one entry per CDR3 protein. The sample includes under 350,000 distinct CDR3 sequences, roughly 20% of them seen just once. The specimen was blood. The receptor set was obtained from a woman in her forties or fifties with Graves' hyperthyroidism.

The rearrangement links TRBV20-1 to TRBJ2-3; 8 positions match TRBD2. This CDR3 region has 15 residues. Unmatched junction bases numbered 6, after V lost 3 bases and J lost 1 base. CDR1 and CDR2 from the germline V gene are DFQATT and SNEGSKA (reference sequence). The chain's CDR3 is CSASDSGAGTDTQYF. CDR3 nucleotide sequence: TGCAGTGCTAGCGATAGCGGGGCCGGCACAGATACGCAGTATTTT.

This clonotype has at least ten counts. V is TRBV2 and J is TRBJ2-7; D may be TRBD2 (6 bases). V was cut by 1 base and J by 3 bases, with 10 bases left in between. This CDR3 is 14 amino acids long. Germline-derived CDR1 and CDR2 are SNHLY and FYNNEI. CDR3 sequence (DNA): TGTGCCAGCAGTGAAGTCGGGAGTCGCTACGAGCAGTACTTC. This translates into CASSEVGSRYEQYF.

The chain is built from TRBV19 and TRBJ2-3; D is perhaps TRBD1 or TRBD2 (7 bases each). Germline V lookup: CDR1 LNHDA, CDR2 SQIVND (reference sequence). This CDR3 region has 15 residues. Trimming removed 9 bases from V and 2 bases from J, with 18 bases in between. CDR3 in amino acids: CASTWAGGATDTQYF. The CDR3 region has the DNA TGTGCCAGCACCTGGGCAGGGGGGGCCACAGATACGCAGTATTTT.

This clonotype was found a few times. The chain is built from TRBV5-1 and TRBJ1-2; 8 bases agree with TRBD1. Germline values: CDR1 SGHRS, CDR2 YFSETQ. CDR3 length equals 14 residues. Trimming cost V 4 bases and J 3 bases; bases outside gene matches: 5. For the CDR3, the DNA is TGCGCCAGCAGCACCCCACAGGGGGACTATGGCTACACCTTC. Translating gives CASSTPQGDYGYTF.

Only a few counts were recorded for this clonotype. V gene TRBV5-1 combines with J gene TRBJ1-4; 7 bases fit TRBD1. V was pared by 2 bases and J by 5 bases, with 15 bases of the junction left unmatched. The germline gives CDR1 SGHRS, CDR2 YFSETQ. The CDR3 is 18 residues long. CDR3 nucleotide sequence: TGCGCCAGCAGCTTACACGTTTACGCGGGACAGCAAAATGAAAAACTGTTTTTT. It specifies CASSLHVYAGQQNEKLFF.

In this sample, this clonotype turned up many times. The chain is built from TRBV6-1 and TRBJ2-3; TRBD2 agrees at 7 bases. J gave up 2 bases and V 1 base, and 3 bases lay outside the gene matches. The CDR3 totals 15 residues. Germline CDR1 reads MNHNS; CDR2 reads SASEGT. The CDR3 sequence is CASSEGLALTDTQYF. CDR3 nucleotide sequence: TGTGCCAGCAGTGAAGGACTAGCCCTCACAGATACGCAGTATTTT.

The rearrangement links TRBV11-1 to TRBJ1-2, with D perhaps matching TRBD1 (5 bases). This CDR3 has 12 amino acids. Trimming took off 5 bases at V and 7 bases at J, with 11 bases between the two ends. Germline CDR1 SGHAT, CDR2 FQDESV (reference sequence). The CDR3 sequence: CASSRGAGGYTF. The CDR3 bases are TGTGCCAGCAGCCGGGGCGCTGGTGGCTACACCTTC.

This clonotype was observed a handful of times. Written as DNA, the CDR3 is TGCAGTGCTAGAGTAGATAGCAATCAGCCCCAGCATTTT. Its translation is CSARVDSNQPQHF. The rearrangement joins TRBV20-1 to TRBJ1-5; D is undetermined. CDR1 and CDR2 (germline): DFQATT, SNEGSKA (reference sequence). Trimming took 1 base from V and 0 from J, leaving 4 bases between them. CDR3 length equals 13 residues.

The V call is TRBV7-8, the J call TRBJ2-1; either TRBD1 or TRBD2 may supply D (6 bases each). CDR1 SGHVS and CDR2 FQNEAQ come from the germline V gene. Trimming left V 5 bases short and J 1 base short, with 18 bases between. CDR3 length: 17 residues. The CDR3 DNA reads as TGTGCCAGCAGCGGACCTATAGGGGGAGGTTCCTACAATGAGCAGTTCTTC. This gives the protein CASSGPIGGGSYNEQFF. Filled out from reference TRBV7-8 and TRBJ2-1, the complete variable domain reads GAGVSQSPRYKVAKRGQDVALRCDPISGHVSLFWYQQALGQGPEFLTYFQNEAQLDKSGLPSDRFFAERPEGSVSTLKIQRTQQEDSAVYLCASSGPIGGGSYNEQFFGPGTRLTVL.

This clonotype was counted many times. V is TRBV20-1 and J is TRBJ2-7; maybe TRBD1 (6 bases). The CDR3 extends over 13 amino acids. Germline V gives CDR1 DFQATT, CDR2 SNEGSKA (reference sequence). The V end lost 3 bases, the J end lost 1 base, and 10 bases lay between the germline ends. The DNA for the CDR3 is TGCAGTGCTAGGGGGGCACCTTCCTACGAGCAGTACTTC. It codes for CSARGAPSYEQYF.

This chain connects TRBV7-2 to TRBJ2-1; perhaps D is TRBD1 or TRBD2 (6 bases each). The length of the CDR3 is 17 residues. Deletions cut 3 bases from V and 3 bases from J, with 18 bases between. Germline assignment: CDR1 SGHTA and CDR2 FQGNSA. The CDR3 coding sequence is TGTGCCAGCAGCTTGGCCTCTTCGGGGGCCTACTACAATGAGCAGTTCTTC. This sequence encodes CASSLASSGAYYNEQFF.

The chain carries TRBV20-1 and TRBJ1-1; possibly TRBD1 for D (6 bases). CDR1 DFQATT and CDR2 SNEGSKA come from the germline V gene (reference sequence). Trimming removed 5 bases at V and 0 bases at J, with 16 bases between. This CDR3 has 15 residues. The CDR3 DNA is TGCAGTGCTCCCTCGGGGGCGACGTTGAACACTGAAGCTTTCTTT. This encodes CSAPSGATLNTEAFF.

This clonotype was found a few times. V and J are TRBV2 and TRBJ2-7; D is ambiguous. The CDR3 spans 11 residues. With 0 bases removed from V and 6 bases from J, the gap between germline ends came to 3 bases. Germline assignment: CDR1 SNHLY and CDR2 FYNNEI. The CDR3 sequence: CASSEAAEQYV. The CDR3 DNA sequence: TGTGCCAGCAGTGAAGCCGCCGAGCAGTACGTC.

There are many counts of this clonotype. The rearrangement uses TRBV5-6 and TRBJ2-3; 7 bases align to TRBD2. J gave up 0 bases and V 1 base, and 11 bases lay outside the gene matches. CDR1 and CDR2 (germline): SGHDT, YYEEEE. CDR3 length: 18 amino acids. CDR3 loop: CASSLFSGGGYSTDTQYF. The CDR3 nucleotides read TGTGCCAGCAGCTTGTTTTCGGGAGGCGGTTACAGCACAGATACGCAGTATTTT.

The chain joins TRBV19 to TRBJ2-4; D gene unclear. Germline lookup yields CDR1 LNHDA and CDR2 SQIVND (reference sequence). The CDR3 totals 15 residues. The V and J ends lost 3 bases and 0 bases respectively, with 9 bases between them. For the CDR3, the DNA is TGTGCCAGTAGTATGACACGGCTAGCCAAAAACATTCAGTACTTC. Its protein is CASSMTRLAKNIQYF. Full variable domain (outside the CDR3, taken from reference TRBV19 and TRBJ2-4): DGGITQSPKYLFRKEGQNVTLSCEQNLNHDAMYWYRQDPGQGLRLIYYSQIVNDFQKGDIAEGYSVSREKKESFPLTVTSAQKNPTAFYLCASSMTRLAKNIQYFGAGTRLSVL.

The V and J genes are TRBV5-6 and TRBJ2-1, with 7 bases that match TRBD2. The germline CDR1 and CDR2 sequences are SGHDT and YYEEEE. This CDR3 is 15 amino acids long. V gave up 2 bases and J gave up 4 bases; unmatched junction bases: 6. DNA for the CDR3: TGTGCCAGCAGCTTCGGGCTAGCGGAATACAATGAGCAGTTCTTC. The encoded protein is CASSFGLAEYNEQFF.

In this sample, this clonotype turned up many times. The rearrangement links TRBV12-3 or TRBV12-4 to TRBJ1-1, with D possibly matching TRBD1 (6 bases). This CDR3 has 14 amino acids. Between the trimmed V and J ends, which lost 1 base and 1 base, there was a span of 7 bases. This chain's CDR3 is CASSLGDTNTEAFF. The CDR3 region has the DNA TGTGCCAGCAGTTTAGGGGACACGAACACTGAAGCTTTCTTT.

This clonotype was counted at least ten times. The CDR3 loop reads CASLQTGTGPYEQYV. The CDR3 DNA is TGTGCCAGCCTTCAGACCGGGACAGGACCCTACGAGCAGTACGTC. The chain couples TRBV6-1 to TRBJ2-7; 8 bases agree with TRBD1. V lost 8 bases, J lost 2 bases, and 11 bases stayed unmatched. Germline CDR1 reads MNHNS; CDR2 reads SASEGT. The length of the CDR3 is 15 residues.

This clonotype has a count of ten or more. This rearrangement joins TRBV28 to TRBJ2-3; possible D gene TRBD1, 7 bases. Looked up from germline, CDR1 is MDHEN and CDR2 is SYDVKM. Trimming took off 9 bases at V and 6 bases at J, with 16 bases between the two ends. The CDR3 covers 13 residues. The CDR3 loop is CARVEGAGDTQYF. The CDR3 DNA follows: TGTGCCAGGGTGGAGGGGGCTGGGGATACGCAGTATTTT. Looking up the rest from reference TRBV28 and TRBJ2-3 gives the full variable domain: DVKVTQSSRYLVKRTGEKVFLECVQDMDHENMFWYRQDPGLGLRLIYFSYDVKMKEKGDIPEGYSVSREKKERFSLILESASTNQTSMYLCARVEGAGDTQYFGPGTRLTVL.

This clonotype was seen many times. The chain links TRBV20-1 to TRBJ1-2; D not certain. Germline-derived CDR1 and CDR2 are DFQATT and SNEGSKA (reference sequence). V dropped 3 bases and J dropped 2 bases, with 7 bases sitting between them. This CDR3 region has 12 residues. This chain's CDR3 is CSASEQNYGYTF. The CDR3 DNA reads as TGCAGTGCTAGTGAGCAGAACTATGGCTACACCTTC.

The gene calls are TRBV4-1 and TRBJ1-1; TRBD1 matches 7 bases. CDR3 length: 14 amino acids. Trimming took 3 bases from V and 9 from J; bases not matched to a gene: 10. Germline assignment: CDR1 MGHRA and CDR2 YSYEKL. This CDR3 is CASSQRPGGLQAFF. The CDR3 coding sequence is TGCGCCAGCAGCCAGAGACCAGGGGGATTACAAGCTTTCTTT.

There are many counts of this clonotype. The J gene is TRBJ2-1, the V gene TRBV28; 10 bases align to TRBD2. CDR1 is MDHEN and CDR2 is SYDVKM in the germline V gene. This CDR3 comprises 18 residues. V lost 6 bases and J lost 7; bases outside the gene matches: 18. The CDR3 nucleotides read TGTGCCAGCAGACGTGGACAGACAAGCGGGAGGGCCAAAAATGAGCAGTTCTTC. Its translation is CASRRGQTSGRAKNEQFF.

This clonotype occurred a few times. The chain carries TRBV5-1 and TRBJ1-1; tentative D call: TRBD1 (6 bases). This CDR3 contains 14 residues. V was shortened by 9 bases and J by 1 base, with 16 bases between the two germline ends. Germline assignment: CDR1 SGHRS and CDR2 YFSETQ. The CDR3 coding sequence is TGCGCCACCATGAAGGACAGCCAGAACACTGAAGCTTTCTTT. Translating it yields CATMKDSQNTEAFF.

The V call is TRBV30, the J call TRBJ2-7; either TRBD1 or TRBD2 may supply D (5 bases each). Trimming shortened V by 0 bases and J by 4 bases, and 10 bases separated the two germline ends. There are 13 residues in the CDR3. Germline V gene sequence: CDR1 GTSNPN, CDR2 SVGIG (reference sequence). The CDR3 DNA sequence: TGTGCCTGGAGTGTAGGGGACCTATACGAGCAGTACTTC. It codes for CAWSVGDLYEQYF.

The chain has TRBV27 and TRBJ2-1; 8 positions match TRBD2. The V segment lost 8 bases and the J segment 4 bases; nucleotides outside the gene matches: 13. Germline-derived CDR1 and CDR2 are MNHEY and SMNVEV (reference sequence). CDR3 length: 16 residues. CDR3 bases: TGTGCCAGCCGAGGTGGCGCTAGCGGGCGATACAATGAGCAGTTCTTC. The encoded protein is CASRGGASGRYNEQFF.

There are many counts of this clonotype. In DNA form, the CDR3 reads TGCGCCAGCAGCTCCGCCCCGGGACAGGGGATGAACACTGAAGCTTTCTTT. This encodes CASSSAPGQGMNTEAFF. This chain links TRBV5-1 with TRBJ1-1; 10 nucleotides line up with TRBD1. The CDR3 is made up of 17 amino acids. Trimming removed 3 bases from V and 0 bases from J; junction bases left unmatched: 8. Germline V CDR1 and CDR2: SGHRS, YFSETQ.

In its sample, this clonotype was seen a few times. V usage is TRBV5-1 and J usage is TRBJ2-7; TRBD2 is a possible D gene (6 bases). Germline V gene lookup returns CDR1 SGHRS and CDR2 YFSETQ. The CDR3 length is 14 residues. Trimming pared 4 bases from V and 1 base from J, leaving 12 bases between. The CDR3 spells CASSAGPSSYEQYF. In nucleotides, the CDR3 is TGCGCCAGCAGCGCGGGACCCTCATCCTACGAGCAGTACTTC.

This clonotype came up many times. The germline gene is not matched at one end of the junction; a read error may be the cause. The rearrangement joins TRBV12-3 or TRBV12-4 to TRBJ1-2; no reliable D call. This CDR3 spans 12 amino acids. In nucleotides, the CDR3 is TGTGCCAGCAGCTTAGAGAACTATGGCTACACCTTC. Its translation is CASSLENYGYTF.

This clonotype was seen a handful of times. The chain combines TRBV9 with TRBJ1-5, with 7 bases that match TRBD1. The germline V gene encodes CDR1 SGDLS and CDR2 YYNGEE. The trim removed 4 bases at V and 7 bases at J, leaving 8 bases unmatched. This CDR3 is built from 14 residues. The CDR3 DNA reads as TGTGCCAGCAGCCCGACAGGGATGGGGCAGCCCCAGCATTTT. Protein product: CASSPTGMGQPQHF.